This passage covers 28 T cell receptor beta chains from one sample sequenced in a study of T cell responses to AZD1222 COVID-19 vaccine. The table came from immunoSEQ multiplex PCR; TCRdb's copy has only in-frame clones and leaves some out. The sample carries about 150,000 clones, more than 75% recorded once. Specimen: peripheral blood, collected 28 days after the second AZD1222 dose. The receptor source for this set is an adult who received the AZD1222 COVID-19 vaccine.

The chain recombines TRBV10-1 with TRBJ2-3; 14 nucleotides align to TRBD2. The CDR3 has 18 residues. Germline-derived CDR1 and CDR2 are WNHNN and SYGVQD (reference sequence). Trimming took 5 bases from V and 1 from J; bases not matched to a gene: 8. The CDR3 loop reads CASSTGTSGRRGTDTQYF. CDR3 DNA: TGCGCCAGCAGTACCGGGACTAGCGGGAGAAGGGGCACAGATACGCAGTATTTT.

This sequence joins TRBV12-3 or TRBV12-4 and TRBJ1-1; D unresolved. The V end lost 2 bases, the J end lost 5 bases, and 3 bases lay between the germline ends. The CDR3 spans 11 residues. CDR3 loop: CASSLRTEAFF. The DNA of the CDR3 is TGTGCCAGCAGTTTAAGGACTGAAGCTTTCTTT.

The genes are TRBV29-1 and TRBJ2-3; D is perhaps TRBD1 or TRBD2 (5 bases each). CDR3 length equals 13 residues. The V and J ends lost 6 bases and 1 base respectively, with 11 bases between them. The germline V gene encodes CDR1 SQVTM and CDR2 ANQGSEA. CDR3 coding DNA: TGCAGCGTGGCCGGGACGGGCACAGATACGCAGTATTTT. This gives the protein CSVAGTGTDTQYF.

The chain carries TRBV10-1 and TRBJ1-6, with D uncertain. This CDR3 has 18 residues. The V gene lost 2 bases and the J gene lost 9 bases, with 23 bases spanning the gap. Per germline, CDR1 WNHNN and CDR2 SYGVQD (reference sequence). The DNA for the CDR3 is TGCGCCAGCAGTGAGCCATGGGGTACAGTCGCAAGAAGTTCACCCCTCCACTTT. It codes for CASSEPWGTVARSSPLHF.

V usage is TRBV9 and J usage is TRBJ2-3; D remains ambiguous. The V end was cut by 6 bases, the J end by 6 bases, with 14 bases between. The CDR3 sequence is 13 residues long. The germline V gene has CDR1 SGDLS and CDR2 YYNGEE. This CDR3 reads CASNLGPGDTQYF. The CDR3 DNA follows: TGTGCCAGCAATTTGGGTCCAGGTGATACGCAGTATTTT.

This chain connects TRBV12-5 to TRBJ1-1, with unresolved D. CDR1 LGHNT and CDR2 FRNRAP come from the germline V gene. V was cut by 5 bases and J by 0 bases, with 1 base left in between. The CDR3 totals 11 residues. The CDR3 reads CASGVNTEAFF. The CDR3 DNA reads as TGTGCTAGTGGTGTGAACACTGAAGCTTTCTTT.

This chain joins TRBV7-6 and TRBJ1-5; D unclear. Germline V gene lookup returns CDR1 SGHVS and CDR2 FNYEAQ. V lost 1 base and J lost 2, with 15 bases in between. The CDR3 extends over 17 amino acids. Here the CDR3 DNA reads TGTGCCAGCAGCTTAGGGCCTACGGTTACGGGCAATCAGCCCCAGCATTTT. Protein: CASSLGPTVTGNQPQHF.

The chain links TRBV12-3 or TRBV12-4 to TRBJ1-6; D uncertain. The CDR3 totals 13 residues. V was cut by 8 bases and J by 7 bases, with 12 bases left in between. CDR3 protein: CASALERNSPLHF. The CDR3, as DNA: TGTGCCAGCGCCTTGGAGAGGAATTCACCCCTCCACTTT.

This chain joins TRBV7-9 and TRBJ2-2, with 8 bases lining up with TRBD2. The V gene's germline CDR1 is SEHNR and CDR2 FQNEAQ (reference sequence). V gave up 4 bases and J gave up 0 bases; unmatched junction bases: 7. This CDR3 contains 17 residues. Here the CDR3 DNA reads TGTGCCAGCAGCTCCGCGATTAGCGGGGCGAACACCGGGGAGCTGTTTTTT. Its translation is CASSSAISGANTGELFF.

The J gene is TRBJ2-2, the V gene TRBV27; D ambiguous. The CDR3 covers 15 residues. Germline CDR1 is MNHEY and CDR2 is SMNVEV (reference sequence). V dropped 6 bases and J dropped 6 bases, with 17 bases sitting between them. The CDR3 bases are TGTGCCAGCAGGCAAGAAGGAGTCGAGCCCGGGGAGCTGTTTTTT. Residues: CASRQEGVEPGELFF.

V is TRBV9 and J is TRBJ2-3, with a tentative D call TRBD2 (6 bases). There are 17 residues in the CDR3. Per the germline V gene, CDR1 is SGDLS and CDR2 is YYNGEE. The ends were cut back, 0 bases at V and 2 bases at J, with 16 bases in the middle. CDR3: CASSVGGLPANTDTQYF. The CDR3 DNA follows: TGTGCCAGCAGCGTAGGAGGACTACCGGCGAACACAGATACGCAGTATTTT.

V is TRBV2 and J is TRBJ1-1, with unresolved D. The V end lost 7 bases, the J end lost 1 base, and 7 bases lay between the germline ends. Germline CDR1 reads SNHLY; CDR2 reads FYNNEI. This CDR3 is 12 amino acids long. The CDR3: CASKNSNTEAFF. In nucleotides, the CDR3 is TGTGCCAGCAAGAATTCGAACACTGAAGCTTTCTTT.

CDR3 protein: CASSQVGDRVYGYTF. CDR3 sequence (DNA): TGTGCCAGCAGCCAAGTAGGGGACAGGGTCTATGGCTACACCTTC. The gene calls are TRBV3-1 (or the pseudogene TRBV3-2) and TRBJ1-2; 9 nucleotides match TRBD1. Germline CDR1 reads LGHDT; CDR2 reads YNNKEL (reference sequence). Unmatched junction bases numbered 4, after V lost 1 base and J lost 4 bases. The length of the CDR3 is 15 residues.

J is TRBJ2-7 and V is TRBV25-1; D unresolved. The CDR3 is made up of 15 amino acids. Germline assignment: CDR1 MGHDK and CDR2 SYGVNS. Trimming removed 3 bases from V and 3 bases from J, with 15 bases in between. DNA for the CDR3: TGTGCCAGCAGTGAGTTCGACAAAAGTCACTACGAGCAGTACTTC. Translating it yields CASSEFDKSHYEQYF.

This chain uses TRBV10-3 with TRBJ1-1, with a possible D match to TRBD1 (5 bases). V was cut by 3 bases and J by 5 bases, with 10 bases left in between. From germline, CDR1 is ENHRY and CDR2 SYGVKD. The CDR3 spans 13 residues. The chain's CDR3 is CAISDRAGTEAFF. The CDR3 DNA reads as TGTGCCATCAGTGACAGGGCTGGAACTGAAGCTTTCTTT.

The chain is built from TRBV27 and TRBJ2-2; D may be TRBD1 (5 bases). The ends were cut back, 5 bases at V and 8 bases at J, with 18 bases in the middle. In germline, CDR1 is MNHEY, CDR2 SMNVEV (reference sequence). The CDR3 spans 15 residues. Written as DNA, the CDR3 is TGTGCCAGCAGTAAAGGTGGCAGGGATCCAGGGGAGCTGTTTTTT. This sequence encodes CASSKGGRDPGELFF.

The rearrangement links TRBV27 to TRBJ2-7; 10 bases are a match to TRBD1. Trimming cost V 6 bases and J 1 base; bases outside gene matches: 6. The germline CDR1 and CDR2 sequences are MNHEY and SMNVEV (reference sequence). This CDR3 is built from 15 residues. The CDR3 DNA reads as TGTGCCAGCAGCAGACAGGGGGCTGTATCCTACGAGCAGTACTTC. Encoded protein: CASSRQGAVSYEQYF.

The V and J genes are TRBV9 and TRBJ1-2; 8 nucleotides align to TRBD1. The CDR3 spans 15 residues. J lost 7 bases, V lost 1 base, and 9 bases had no gene match. CDR1 and CDR2 from the germline V gene are SGDLS and YYNGEE. In DNA form, the CDR3 reads TGTGCCAGCAGCGTATCTCTAGGACAGGGAGGTGGCTACACCTTC. Its protein product is CASSVSLGQGGGYTF.

The chain couples TRBV29-1 to TRBJ2-7; D ambiguous. V gave up 4 bases and J gave up 5 bases, with 12 bases separating them. The CDR3 is 12 residues long. Germline CDR1 reads SQVTM; CDR2 reads ANQGSEA. DNA for the CDR3: TGCAGCGTTGGGGCAGGACGCCACGAGCAGTACTTC. Residues: CSVGAGRHEQYF.

This chain links TRBV7-8 with TRBJ2-7, with 7 bases that match TRBD2. The CDR3 has 22 amino acids. The ends lost 4 bases at V and 2 bases at J; junction bases unmatched: 29. CDR1 and CDR2 (germline): SGHVS, FQNEAQ. Here the CDR3 DNA reads TGTGCCAGCAGCTCCCGCTCAGCCCCGTCTGGCGGGAGATTCTCGAACCCCTACGAGCAGTACTTC. This translates into CASSSRSAPSGGRFSNPYEQYF. Using reference TRBV7-8 and TRBJ2-7 for the parts outside the CDR3, the full variable domain is GAGVSQSPRYKVAKRGQDVALRCDPISGHVSLFWYQQALGQGPEFLTYFQNEAQLDKSGLPSDRFFAERPEGSVSTLKIQRTQQEDSAVYLCASSSRSAPSGGRFSNPYEQYFGPGTRLTVT.

The V gene is TRBV18, the J gene TRBJ1-1; TRBD1 matches 11 bases. The germline CDR1 and CDR2 sequences are KGHSH and LQKENI. This CDR3 comprises 16 residues. V was pared by 1 base and J by 4 bases, with 5 bases of the junction left unmatched. The CDR3 here is CASSPRVGQGGTEAFF. DNA of the CDR3: TGTGCCAGCTCACCACGTGTGGGACAGGGGGGCACTGAAGCTTTCTTT. Filled out from reference TRBV18 and TRBJ1-1, the complete variable domain reads NAGVMQNPRHLVRRRGQEARLRCSPMKGHSHVYWYRQLPEEGLKFMVYLQKENIIDESGMPKERFSAEFPKEGPSILRIQQVVRGDSAAYFCASSPRVGQGGTEAFFGQGTRLTVV.

The chain joins TRBV19 to TRBJ2-7, with D tentatively TRBD1 (6 bases). Germline V CDR1 and CDR2: LNHDA, SQIVND (reference sequence). This CDR3 spans 14 amino acids. V was pared by 8 bases and J by 0 bases, with 14 bases between. CDR3 bases: TGTGCCAGTTCGGACAGTCCTAACTCCTACGAGCAGTACTTC. It translates to CASSDSPNSYEQYF.

This clone was seen only once. This chain uses TRBV7-2 with TRBJ1-2; no reliable D call. Per germline, CDR1 SGHTA and CDR2 FQGNSA. CDR3 length: 14 amino acids. V was pared by 6 bases and J by 2 bases, with 13 bases between. The CDR3 loop is CASSESPGNYGYTF. In DNA form, the CDR3 reads TGTGCCAGCAGTGAAAGTCCTGGCAACTATGGCTACACCTTC.

The genes are TRBV6-6 and TRBJ2-3; D gene uncertain. V dropped 3 bases and J dropped 2 bases, with 9 bases sitting between them. Germline-derived CDR1 and CDR2 are MNHNY and SVGAGI (reference sequence). The CDR3 spans 14 residues. CDR3 nucleotides: TGTGCCAGCAGTTATCTTGGCTACACAGATACGCAGTATTTT. It encodes CASSYLGYTDTQYF.

The V and J genes are TRBV30 and TRBJ2-7; D unresolved. CDR1 GTSNPN and CDR2 SVGIG come from the germline V gene (reference sequence). Between the trimmed V and J ends, which lost 0 bases and 3 bases, there was a span of 6 bases. The CDR3 runs to 12 residues. The CDR3 region is CAWSVTYYEQYF. For the CDR3, the DNA is TGTGCCTGGAGTGTAACCTACTACGAGCAGTACTTC.

The V call is TRBV7-9, the J call TRBJ2-1; 7 nucleotides agree with TRBD2. The CDR3 consists of 15 residues. The J segment lost 5 bases and the V segment lost 5 bases, leaving 9 bases of the junction unmatched. Germline-derived CDR1 and CDR2 are SEHNR and FQNEAQ (reference sequence). CDR3 sequence reads: CASSRDSGRDNEQFF. The CDR3 region has the DNA TGTGCCAGCAGCCGGGATAGCGGGCGGGACAATGAGCAGTTCTTC.

This rearrangement joins TRBV9 to TRBJ1-2, with 7 nucleotides matching TRBD1. In germline, CDR1 is SGDLS, CDR2 YYNGEE. This CDR3 region has 14 residues. V gave up 3 bases and J gave up 0 bases; unmatched junction bases: 2. The CDR3 region is CASSAGTANYGYTF. DNA for the CDR3: TGTGCCAGCAGCGCCGGGACAGCTAACTATGGCTACACCTTC.

The rearrangement uses TRBV18 and TRBJ2-7, with 8 bases that match TRBD1. The germline V gene encodes CDR1 KGHSH and CDR2 LQKENI. Trimming took 4 bases from V and 4 from J; bases not matched to a gene: 9. The CDR3 totals 15 residues. For the CDR3, the DNA is TGTGCCAGCTCACTATTGGACAGGGTTGAATACGAGCAGTACTTC. Its translation is CASSLLDRVEYEQYF.